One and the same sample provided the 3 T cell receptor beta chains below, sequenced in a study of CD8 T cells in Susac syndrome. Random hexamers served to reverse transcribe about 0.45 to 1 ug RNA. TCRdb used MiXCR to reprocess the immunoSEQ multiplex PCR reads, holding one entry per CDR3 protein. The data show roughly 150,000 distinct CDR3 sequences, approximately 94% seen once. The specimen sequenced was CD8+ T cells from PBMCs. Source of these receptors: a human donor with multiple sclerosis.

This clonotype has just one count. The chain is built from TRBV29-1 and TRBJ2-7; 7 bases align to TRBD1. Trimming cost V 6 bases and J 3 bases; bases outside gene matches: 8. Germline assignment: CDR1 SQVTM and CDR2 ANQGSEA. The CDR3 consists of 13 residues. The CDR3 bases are TGCAGCGTATACTACAGGGGAAACTACGAGCAGTACTTC. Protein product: CSVYYRGNYEQYF.

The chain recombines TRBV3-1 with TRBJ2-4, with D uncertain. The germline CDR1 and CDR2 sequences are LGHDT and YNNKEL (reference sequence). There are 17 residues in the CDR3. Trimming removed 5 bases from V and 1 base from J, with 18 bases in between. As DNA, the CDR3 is TGTGCCAGCAGCGCAAAAGACTCCTTGGGTGCCAAAAACATTCAGTACTTC. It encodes CASSAKDSLGAKNIQYF.

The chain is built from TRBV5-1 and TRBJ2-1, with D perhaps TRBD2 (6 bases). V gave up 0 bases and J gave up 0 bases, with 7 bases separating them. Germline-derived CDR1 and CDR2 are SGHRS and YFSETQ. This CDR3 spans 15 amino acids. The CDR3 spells CASSLGGVSYNEQFF. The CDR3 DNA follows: TGCGCCAGCAGCTTGGGCGGGGTCTCCTACAATGAGCAGTTCTTC.